Listed below are T cell receptor beta chains from one sample, sequenced in a study of beta chain features in type 1 diabetes. Repertoires were generated with immunoSEQ multiplex PCR, while TCRdb's copy carries only in-frame clones and drops some. The profile covers fewer than 650,000 clones, with 15% to 17% appearing a single time and roughly 0.098% taken by the ten largest. The sample was naive CD4+ T cells from blood. Receptors originate from a man aged 18 to 29 in good health. The CDR3 runs from the conserved cysteine through the conserved F or W. The D gene is left open where the match is weak. Clone size is stated in some rows and not others, as once, few, many or a class when expanded.

CDR3nt: TGCGCCAGCAGCTTGGCCAACGTAGATACGCAGTATTTT; CDR3aa: CASSLANVDTQYF; j_gene: TRBJ2-3; abundance: few; d_gene: -; v_gene: TRBV5-1
CDR3nt: TGTGCCAGCAGCTTGGCGGGTAGGGGAAATTCACCCCTCCACTTT; CDR3aa: CASSLAGRGNSPLHF; j_gene: TRBJ1-6; abundance: -; d_gene: -; v_gene: TRBV5-6
CDR3nt: TGTGCCAGCAGTCGTTCCGGGACACCGGATCAGCCCCAGCATTTT; CDR3aa: CASSRSGTPDQPQHF; j_gene: TRBJ1-5; abundance: -; d_gene: -; v_gene: TRBV28
CDR3nt: TGTGCCAGCAGCGTCCAAGGGAACACCGGGGAGCTGTTTTTT; CDR3aa: CASSVQGNTGELFF; j_gene: TRBJ2-2; abundance: few; d_gene: -; v_gene: TRBV9
CDR3nt: TGTGCCAGCAGTCCCCACCGAGGTACGAAGCAATACTATGGCTACACCTTC; CDR3aa: CASSPHRGTKQYYGYTF; j_gene: TRBJ1-2; abundance: -; d_gene: -; v_gene: TRBV27
CDR3nt: TGTGCCAGCAGCTCGGGGCCGAACACTGAAGCTTTCTTT; CDR3aa: CASSSGPNTEAFF; j_gene: TRBJ1-1; abundance: -; d_gene: -; v_gene: TRBV5-4
CDR3nt: TGTGCCAGCAGCTTCACGACAGGGTGGGGCGAGACCCAGTACTTC; CDR3aa: CASSFTTGWGETQYF; j_gene: TRBJ2-5; abundance: -; d_gene: TRBD1; v_gene: TRBV7-2
CDR3nt: TGTGCCAGCAGTCCAGGGGGCTGGGATGAGCAGTTCTTC; CDR3aa: CASSPGGWDEQFF; j_gene: TRBJ2-1; abundance: -; d_gene: TRBD1; v_gene: TRBV6-5
CDR3nt: TGCGCCTGCCATCCAAATGGACTAGCGGGAGACGAGCAGTACTTC; CDR3aa: CACHPNGLAGDEQYF; j_gene: TRBJ2-7; abundance: -; d_gene: TRBD2; v_gene: TRBV5-1
CDR3nt: TGCGCCAGCAGCGCCGGGAGCTCTGGGGCCAACGTCCTGACTTTC; CDR3aa: CASSAGSSGANVLTF; j_gene: TRBJ2-6; abundance: -; d_gene: -; v_gene: TRBV5-1
CDR3nt: TGTGCCAGCAGCCAAGCAGTGGCAGTTGGAAACACCATATATTTT; CDR3aa: CASSQAVAVGNTIYF; j_gene: TRBJ1-3; abundance: few; d_gene: -; v_gene: TRBV14
CDR3nt: TGTGCCAGCAGCTTTCTGCTAGGGGGGACCAATGAGCAGTTCTTC; CDR3aa: CASSFLLGGTNEQFF; j_gene: TRBJ2-1; abundance: -; d_gene: -; v_gene: TRBV5-6
CDR3nt: TGTGCCAGCAGCTTCGGGACCTACGAGCAGTACTTC; CDR3aa: CASSFGTYEQYF; j_gene: TRBJ2-7; abundance: -; d_gene: -; v_gene: TRBV5-4
CDR3nt: TGTGCCAGCAGTTCAGGGAGCTCTGGGGCCAACGTCCTGACTTTC; CDR3aa: CASSSGSSGANVLTF; j_gene: TRBJ2-6; abundance: few; d_gene: -; v_gene: TRBV27
CDR3nt: TGTGCCAGCAGTCCTTGGCGGGACACACTGGGGACCCAGTACTTC; CDR3aa: CASSPWRDTLGTQYF; j_gene: TRBJ2-5; abundance: -; d_gene: -; v_gene: TRBV6-5
CDR3nt: TGTGCCAGCAGCCCTCGACTAGCGGGGAGGTACAATGAGCAGTTCTTC; CDR3aa: CASSPRLAGRYNEQFF; j_gene: TRBJ2-1; abundance: -; d_gene: TRBD2; v_gene: TRBV7-9
CDR3nt: TGTGCCAGCAGTTACCCGGACTACCCCTACGAGCAGTACTTC; CDR3aa: CASSYPDYPYEQYF; j_gene: TRBJ2-7; abundance: -; d_gene: -; v_gene: TRBV6-5
CDR3nt: TGTGCCAGCAGCGCCAGAGTGGGGGACAGGCGGAATCTTGGATGGAATGAGCAGTTCTTC; CDR3aa: CASSARVGDRRNLGWNEQFF; j_gene: TRBJ2-1; abundance: -; d_gene: TRBD1; v_gene: TRBV9
CDR3nt: TGTGCCAGCAGTGAACGAAAGGGTAACTATGGCTACACCTTC; CDR3aa: CASSERKGNYGYTF; j_gene: TRBJ1-2; abundance: -; d_gene: -; v_gene: TRBV6-5
CDR3nt: TGTGCCAGCAGTTCCCCCAACGAGCAGTACTTC; CDR3aa: CASSSPNEQYF; j_gene: TRBJ2-7; abundance: -; d_gene: -; v_gene: TRBV28
CDR3nt: TGCAGCGTCGGACTAGCGGGAGAGTACACAGATACGCAGTATTTT; CDR3aa: CSVGLAGEYTDTQYF; j_gene: TRBJ2-3; abundance: few; d_gene: TRBD2; v_gene: TRBV29-1
CDR3nt: TGTGCTAGTGGGAGAGGAAGCTCCTACAATGAGCAGTTCTTC; CDR3aa: CASGRGSSYNEQFF; j_gene: TRBJ2-1; abundance: few; d_gene: -; v_gene: TRBV12-5
CDR3nt: TGTGCCAGCAGCCCAGGGTTCTCGGCAGGGAGGGCAGATACGCAGTATTTT; CDR3aa: CASSPGFSAGRADTQYF; j_gene: TRBJ2-3; abundance: few; d_gene: TRBD2; v_gene: TRBV7-8
CDR3nt: TGTGCTAGTGGTTTGGTACCCCCGGGACTGGGTGGCTACACCTTC; CDR3aa: CASGLVPPGLGGYTF; j_gene: TRBJ1-2; abundance: -; d_gene: -; v_gene: TRBV12-5
CDR3nt: TGTGCCAGCAGTGGTCCGCCGGCAGGCCTGGTCGAGCAGTACTTC; CDR3aa: CASSGPPAGLVEQYF; j_gene: TRBJ2-7; abundance: few; d_gene: -; v_gene: TRBV25-1
CDR3nt: TGTGCCAGCAGCGATGGCCGCTATGGCTACACCTTC; CDR3aa: CASSDGRYGYTF; j_gene: TRBJ1-2; abundance: -; d_gene: -; v_gene: TRBV6-5